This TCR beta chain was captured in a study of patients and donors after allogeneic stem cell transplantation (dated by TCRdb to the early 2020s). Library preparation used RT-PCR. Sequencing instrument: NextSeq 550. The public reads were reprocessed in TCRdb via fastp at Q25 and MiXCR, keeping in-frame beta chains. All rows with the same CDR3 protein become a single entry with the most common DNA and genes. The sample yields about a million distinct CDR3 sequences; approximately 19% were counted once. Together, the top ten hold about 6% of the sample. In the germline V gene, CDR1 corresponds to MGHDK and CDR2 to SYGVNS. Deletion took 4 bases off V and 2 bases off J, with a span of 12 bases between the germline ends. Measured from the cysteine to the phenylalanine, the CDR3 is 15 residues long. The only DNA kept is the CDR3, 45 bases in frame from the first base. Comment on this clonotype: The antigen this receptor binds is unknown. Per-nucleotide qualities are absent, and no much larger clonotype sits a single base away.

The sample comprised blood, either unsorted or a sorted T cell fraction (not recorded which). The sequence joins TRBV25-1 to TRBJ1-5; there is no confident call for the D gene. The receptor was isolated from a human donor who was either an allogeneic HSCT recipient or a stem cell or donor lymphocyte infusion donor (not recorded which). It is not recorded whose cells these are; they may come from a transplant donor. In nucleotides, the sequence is TGTGCCAGCAGTGCGGGAGGGTTAGGCAATCAGCCCCAGCATTTT. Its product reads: CASSAGGLGNQPQHF.